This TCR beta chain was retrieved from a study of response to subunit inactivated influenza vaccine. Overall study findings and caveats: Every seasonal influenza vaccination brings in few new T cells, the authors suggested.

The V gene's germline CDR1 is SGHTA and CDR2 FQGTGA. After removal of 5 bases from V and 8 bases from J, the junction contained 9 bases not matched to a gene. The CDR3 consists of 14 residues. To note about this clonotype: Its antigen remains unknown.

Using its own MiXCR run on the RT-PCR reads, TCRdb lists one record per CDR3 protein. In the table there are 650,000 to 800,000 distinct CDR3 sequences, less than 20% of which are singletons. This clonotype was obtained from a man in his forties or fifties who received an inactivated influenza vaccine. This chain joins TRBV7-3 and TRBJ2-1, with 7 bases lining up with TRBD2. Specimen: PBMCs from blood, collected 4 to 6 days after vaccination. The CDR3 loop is CASSPGLLADEQFF. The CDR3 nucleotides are TGTGCCAGCAGCCCGGGACTACTTGCGGATGAGCAGTTCTTC. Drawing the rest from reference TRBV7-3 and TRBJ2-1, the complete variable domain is GAGVSQTPSNKVTEKGKYVELRCDPISGHTALYWYRQSLGQGPEFLIYFQGTGAADDSGLPNDRFFAVRPEGSVSTLKIQRTERGDSAVYLCASSPGLLADEQFFGPGTRLTVL.